This T cell receptor (beta chain) was documented in a study of persistence of HIV-infected CD4 T cells. Study context: Multiple blood draws of up to 180 mL, except two donors with single leukapheresis.

The stimulus was lysate of CMV-infected fibroblasts, around 10 ug/mL. CD40L/CD69 double-negative CD45RO-high memory CD4+ T cells were collected. This clone showed up just once. Its antigen is still unknown. Germline assignment: CDR1 SGHTS and CDR2 YDEGEE. J lost 7 bases, V lost 2 bases, and 5 bases had no gene match. The CDR3 runs 14 residues. This was the immunoSEQ version 4 assay in survey mode. Sequenced by immunoSEQ multiplex PCR; TCRdb stores in-frame clones only, minus some. The profile covers roughly 34,000 clones, with 65% to 90% appearing a single time and about 0.78% taken by the ten largest. This sample comprised CD4+ T cells sorted from PBMCs after approximately 19-hour stimulation, obtained from a patient who received antiretroviral therapy. This clonotype was obtained from an adult man with HIV who was CMV-seropositive. V is TRBV5-8 and J is TRBJ2-7; 11 nucleotides agree with TRBD1. CDR3 sequence (DNA): TGTGCCAGCAGCTTCGGGACAGGGGGTCCGGAGCAGTACTTC. Its protein product is CASSFGTGGPEQYF.